The 22 T cell receptor beta chains presented below share a single source sample, sequenced in a study of cytomegalovirus exposure and HLA in healthy donors. Profiled with immunoSEQ multiplex PCR; TCRdb holds only in-frame clones, not every one. The data show more than 250,000 clones, around 86% seen once. The source material was PBMCs. The receptors shown here come from a woman under 30 in good health and CMV-seronegative.

The V gene is TRBV4-3, the J gene TRBJ2-4, with unresolved D. CDR1 and CDR2 (germline): LGHNA, YSLEER. The CDR3 has 13 amino acids. The V end was cut by 0 bases, the J end by 4 bases, with 4 bases between. In DNA form, the CDR3 reads TGCGCCAGCAGCCAAGATCTTAAAAACATTCAGTACTTC. This translates into CASSQDLKNIQYF.

The chain recombines TRBV4-3 with TRBJ2-7; 8 nucleotides line up with TRBD1. The CDR3 extends over 16 amino acids. V shed 0 bases and J 2 bases; nucleotides not matched to a gene: 6. Germline CDR1 LGHNA, CDR2 YSLEER. CDR3 bases: TGCGCCAGCAGCCAAGATATGACAGGGGACCCCTACGAGCAGTACTTC. Protein product: CASSQDMTGDPYEQYF.

This chain links TRBV5-6 with TRBJ1-1; 7 bases are a match to TRBD1. The ends lost 4 bases at V and 4 bases at J; junction bases unmatched: 10. Germline loops: CDR1 SGHDT, CDR2 YYEEEE. The CDR3 is 15 residues long. CDR3 sequence (DNA): TGTGCCAGCAGCATGATGGACAGGCAGGGCACTGAAGCTTTCTTT. The encoded protein is CASSMMDRQGTEAFF.

The gene calls are TRBV10-1 and TRBJ1-2, with TRBD1 as a possible D gene (6 bases). This CDR3 has 13 residues. Per germline, CDR1 WNHNN and CDR2 SYGVQD (reference sequence). Between the trimmed V and J ends, which lost 6 bases and 8 bases, there was a span of 16 bases. As DNA, the CDR3 is TGCGCCAGCAGGAGGACAGTTCGTAGAGGCTACACCTTC. This codes for CASRRTVRRGYTF.

The chain uses TRBV27 and TRBJ1-1, with D unresolved. Germline CDR1 MNHEY, CDR2 SMNVEV (reference sequence). The CDR3 is 14 residues long. V lost 0 bases and J 6 bases, leaving 11 bases between the germline ends. As DNA, the CDR3 is TGTGCCAGCAGTTTATCGTCCTGGGAGGCTGAAGCTTTCTTT. Protein sequence: CASSLSSWEAEAFF.

The chain has TRBV27 and TRBJ1-1; D is possibly TRBD1 (5 bases). With 3 bases removed from V and 1 base from J, the gap between germline ends came to 9 bases. This CDR3 region has 14 residues. Germline-derived CDR1 and CDR2 are MNHEY and SMNVEV (reference sequence). The CDR3 DNA is TGTGCCAGCAGTTTTTCCAGGGCGAACACTGAAGCTTTCTTT. The encoded protein is CASSFSRANTEAFF.

The genes are TRBV9 and TRBJ2-5; 13 bases align to TRBD2. The CDR3 runs to 17 residues. Germline V gives CDR1 SGDLS, CDR2 YYNGEE. J gave up 1 base and V 0 bases, and 3 bases lay outside the gene matches. CDR3: CASSVAGTSGVQETQYF. In DNA, the CDR3 is TGTGCCAGCAGCGTAGCCGGGACTAGCGGGGTCCAAGAGACCCAGTACTTC.

The rearrangement joins TRBV6-5 to TRBJ2-7; 10 bases fit TRBD1. Germline-derived CDR1 and CDR2 are MNHEY and SVGAGI. The CDR3 contains 16 residues. The junction had 14 bases not matched to a gene; V was cut back by 4 bases and J by 8 bases. This chain's CDR3 is CASSLGGGTGESKQYF. The CDR3, as DNA: TGTGCCAGCAGTTTGGGGGGCGGGACAGGGGAGAGCAAGCAGTACTTC.

The chain carries TRBV5-1 and TRBJ2-1, with 7 positions matching TRBD2. The germline gives CDR1 SGHRS, CDR2 YFSETQ. V lost 0 bases and J lost 2; bases outside the gene matches: 11. This CDR3 comprises 18 residues. In DNA, the CDR3 is TGCGCCAGCAGCTTGGTGGGGGTCGGGAGGCCCCCCTACAATGAGCAGTTCTTC. This gives the protein CASSLVGVGRPPYNEQFF.

The gene calls are TRBV28 and TRBJ1-2; 8 positions agree with TRBD1. The CDR3 has 14 amino acids. Germline CDR1 and CDR2: MDHEN and SYDVKM. After removal of 2 bases from V and 2 bases from J, the junction contained 1 base not matched to a gene. The CDR3 DNA reads as TGTGCCAGCAGTTTAGCAGGGGGCAACTATGGCTACACCTTC. Translated: CASSLAGGNYGYTF.

The chain combines TRBV4-2 with TRBJ1-1; D is unclear. In germline, CDR1 is LGHNA, CDR2 YNFKEQ. V lost 1 base and J 6 bases, leaving 12 bases between the germline ends. The length of the CDR3 is 14 residues. CDR3 protein: CASSQVNPGAEAFF. In DNA form, the CDR3 reads TGTGCCAGCAGCCAAGTTAACCCCGGGGCTGAAGCTTTCTTT.

The genes are TRBV7-2 and TRBJ2-7; 7 positions match TRBD2. The junction had 3 bases not matched to a gene; V was cut back by 6 bases and J by 1 base. Germline CDR1 SGHTA, CDR2 FQGNSA. The CDR3 has 13 amino acids. The CDR3 DNA sequence: TGTGCCAGCAGACCTAGCGGATCCTACGAGCAGTACTTC. It codes for CASRPSGSYEQYF. The whole variable domain, remainder taken from reference TRBV7-2 and TRBJ2-7, is GAGVSQSPSNKVTEKGKDVELRCDPISGHTALYWYRQSLGQGLEFLIYFQGNSAPDKSGLPSDRFSAERTGGSVSTLTIQRTQQEDSAVYLCASRPSGSYEQYFGPGTRLTVT.

CDR3 DNA sequence: TGTGCCAGCGGCTCAACCGCGGGGGCGGAGCGCACAGATACGCAGTATTTT. It translates to CASGSTAGAERTDTQYF. The chain recombines TRBV9 with TRBJ2-3; the D gene is possibly TRBD2 (7 bases). V dropped 7 bases and J dropped 1 base, with 22 bases sitting between them. The CDR3 contains 17 residues. CDR1 is SGDLS, CDR2 YYNGEE, per germline.

This clone appeared a single time. CDR3 in amino acids: CASSLEQPREPQHF. For the CDR3, the DNA is TGTGCCAGCAGCTTAGAACAGCCGAGGGAGCCCCAGCATTTT. The rearrangement uses TRBV7-2 and TRBJ1-5, with no clear D. This CDR3 has 14 amino acids. Germline CDR1 and CDR2: SGHTA and FQGNSA. V was clipped by 1 base and J by 8 bases, with 12 bases between them.

J is TRBJ2-7 and V is TRBV19; the D is unclear. This CDR3 comprises 13 residues. Germline lookup yields CDR1 LNHDA and CDR2 SQIVND (reference sequence). Trimming removed 6 bases from V and 2 bases from J, with 11 bases in between. The CDR3 DNA follows: TGTGCCAGTAGCCAACACGCAACCTACGAGCAGTACTTC. Its protein product is CASSQHATYEQYF. The full variable domain, with the rest looked up from reference TRBV19 and TRBJ2-7, is DGGITQSPKYLFRKEGQNVTLSCEQNLNHDAMYWYRQDPGQGLRLIYYSQIVNDFQKGDIAEGYSVSREKKESFPLTVTSAQKNPTAFYLCASSQHATYEQYFGPGTRLTVT.

The J gene is TRBJ2-6, the V gene TRBV4-3; D might be TRBD1 (6 bases). V was pared by 1 base and J by 1 base, with 11 bases between. The CDR3 covers 17 residues. Germline CDR1 reads LGHNA; CDR2 reads YSLEER. The CDR3 DNA is TGCGCCAGCAGCCAAGCGGGACATCCGTCTGGGGCCAACGTCCTGACTTTC. Encoded protein: CASSQAGHPSGANVLTF.

This rearrangement joins TRBV7-9 to TRBJ2-1; 11 bases are shared with TRBD2. The V gene end was trimmed by 5 bases and the J gene end by 1 base; junction bases not matched to a gene: 10. CDR1 is SEHNR, CDR2 FQNEAQ, per germline (reference sequence). The CDR3 loop spans 18 amino acids. DNA of the CDR3: TGTGCCAGCAGCCCGACACTCGGGACTAGCGGATCCTACAATGAGCAGTTCTTC. Protein sequence: CASSPTLGTSGSYNEQFF.

In this sample, this clone turned up a few times. The chain uses TRBV6-1 and TRBJ1-2, with a possible D match to TRBD1 (5 bases). Germline CDR1 MNHNS, CDR2 SASEGT. Trimming removed 2 bases from V and 11 bases from J, with 12 bases in between. The CDR3 is 12 residues long. The chain's CDR3 is CASSETGESYTF. CDR3 in DNA: TGTGCCAGCAGTGAAACGGGGGAGAGTTACACCTTC.

J is TRBJ2-1 and V is TRBV5-1; unclear D gene. The CDR3 consists of 14 residues. V was shortened by 5 bases and J by 8 bases, with 17 bases between the two germline ends. Germline loops: CDR1 SGHRS, CDR2 YFSETQ. This chain's CDR3 is CASSIITRSDEQFF. Written as DNA, the CDR3 is TGCGCCAGCAGTATTATTACCAGGTCGGATGAGCAGTTCTTC.

The chain couples TRBV4-2 to TRBJ2-7; TRBD2 matches 7 bases. The germline gives CDR1 LGHNA, CDR2 YNFKEQ. The CDR3 runs to 15 residues. V lost 0 bases, J lost 3 bases, and 5 bases stayed unmatched. The CDR3 coding sequence is TGTGCCAGCAGCCAAGATGTAAGCGGGAACTACGAGCAGTACTTC. It translates to CASSQDVSGNYEQYF.

V is TRBV5-1 and J is TRBJ2-7; TRBD2 agrees at 10 bases. CDR1 is SGHRS and CDR2 is YFSETQ in the germline V gene. The J segment lost 6 bases and the V segment lost 1 base, leaving 10 bases of the junction unmatched. This CDR3 spans 16 amino acids. The CDR3 nucleotides are TGCGCCAGCAGCTTGAGCACCCAGACTAGCGGGTCCGAGCAGTACTTC. Translating gives CASSLSTQTSGSEQYF. The entire variable domain, with the rest obtained from reference TRBV5-1 and TRBJ2-7, is as follows: KAGVTQTPRYLIKTRGQQVTLSCSPISGHRSVSWYQQTPGQGLQFLFEYFSETQRNKGNFPGRFSGRQFSNSRSEMNVSTLELGDSALYLCASSLSTQTSGSEQYFGPGTRLTVT.

This sequence joins TRBV5-1 and TRBJ2-5; 9 bases line up with TRBD2. Looked up from germline, CDR1 is SGHRS and CDR2 is YFSETQ. V dropped 3 bases and J dropped 3; count of bases not matched to a gene: 6. The CDR3 is made up of 15 amino acids. The CDR3 DNA reads TGCGCCAGCAGCTATGGCGGGAGGGAAGAAGAGACCCAGTACTTC. It codes for CASSYGGREEETQYF.